This T cell receptor (beta chain) was documented in a study of T cell responses to AZD1222 COVID-19 vaccine. The assay was immunoSEQ multiplex PCR, and TCRdb's table has in-frame clones only and misses some. In the table there are about 150,000 clones, more than 70% of which are singletons. As to this clone: Its antigen remains unidentified.

The germline V gene has CDR1 SNHLY and CDR2 FYNNEI. V trimming: 6 bases; J trimming: 4 bases; junction bases outside the gene matches: 6. The CDR3 extends over 17 amino acids. Notes on the study in general: Only after the peak T cell response were repertoires sampled. Clonal diversity was possibly underestimated, and white British individuals and females predominated among donors.

The chain has TRBV2 and TRBJ2-1, with TRBD2 matching over 16 bases. The TCR originated in an adult who received the AZD1222 COVID-19 vaccine. This specimen was peripheral blood, taken 28 days after the second AZD1222 dose. CDR3 sequence (DNA): TGTGCCAGCAGCGGGACTAGCGGGAGGGCCCTATACAATGAGCAGTTCTTC. Its protein is CASSGTSGRALYNEQFF.